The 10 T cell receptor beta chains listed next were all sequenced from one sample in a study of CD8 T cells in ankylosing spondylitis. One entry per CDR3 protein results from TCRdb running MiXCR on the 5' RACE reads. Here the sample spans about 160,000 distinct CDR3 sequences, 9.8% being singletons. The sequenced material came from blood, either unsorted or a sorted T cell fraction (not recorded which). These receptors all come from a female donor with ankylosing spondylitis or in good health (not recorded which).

As DNA, the CDR3 is TGTGCCAGCACATTCCAGCGGCGGGAGGTGGGAGAGACCCAGTACTTC. Translated, it gives CASTFQRREVGETQYF. The rearrangement links TRBV28 to TRBJ2-5; 8 bases fit TRBD2. Looked up from germline, CDR1 is MDHEN and CDR2 is SYDVKM. The CDR3 covers 16 residues. The junction had 14 bases not matched to a gene; V was cut back by 7 bases and J by 4 bases.

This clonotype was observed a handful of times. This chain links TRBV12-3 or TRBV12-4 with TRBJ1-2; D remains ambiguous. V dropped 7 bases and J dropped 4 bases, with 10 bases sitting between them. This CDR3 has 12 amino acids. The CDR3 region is CASTQAFYGYTF. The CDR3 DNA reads TGTGCCAGCACCCAGGCTTTCTATGGCTACACCTTC.

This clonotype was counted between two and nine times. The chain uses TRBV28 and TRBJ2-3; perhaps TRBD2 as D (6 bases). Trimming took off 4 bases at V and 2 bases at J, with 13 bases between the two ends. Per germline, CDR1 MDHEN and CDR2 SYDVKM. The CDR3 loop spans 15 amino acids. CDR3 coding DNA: TGTGCCAGCAGTTCCACCGCGGGGCCCACAGATACGCAGTATTTT. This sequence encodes CASSSTAGPTDTQYF.

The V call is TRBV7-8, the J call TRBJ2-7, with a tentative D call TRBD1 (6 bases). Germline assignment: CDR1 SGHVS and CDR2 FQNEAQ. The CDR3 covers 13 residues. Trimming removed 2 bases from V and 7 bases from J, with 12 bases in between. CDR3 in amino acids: CASSLSGGSEQYF. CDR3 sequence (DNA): TGTGCCAGCAGCTTATCTGGGGGCAGTGAGCAGTACTTC.

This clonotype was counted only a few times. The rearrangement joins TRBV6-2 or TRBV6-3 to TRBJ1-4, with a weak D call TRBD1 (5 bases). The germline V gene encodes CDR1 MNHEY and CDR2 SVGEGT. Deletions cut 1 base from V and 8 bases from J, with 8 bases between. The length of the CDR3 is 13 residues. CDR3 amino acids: CASSYFWDEKLFF. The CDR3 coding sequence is TGTGCCAGCAGTTACTTCTGGGACGAAAAACTGTTTTTT.

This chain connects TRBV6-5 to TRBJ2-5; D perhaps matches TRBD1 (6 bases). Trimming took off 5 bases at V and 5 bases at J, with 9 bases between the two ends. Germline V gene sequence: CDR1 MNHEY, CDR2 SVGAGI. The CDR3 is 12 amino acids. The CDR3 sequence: CASSTGSETQYF. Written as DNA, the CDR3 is TGTGCCAGCAGTACAGGGTCGGAGACCCAGTACTTC.

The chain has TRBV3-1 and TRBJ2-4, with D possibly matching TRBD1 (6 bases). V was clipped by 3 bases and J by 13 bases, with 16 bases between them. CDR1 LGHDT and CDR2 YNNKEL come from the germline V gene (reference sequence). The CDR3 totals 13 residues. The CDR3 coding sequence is TGTGCCAGCAGCCATTTGGGGCTGGACAGACAGTACTTC. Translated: CASSHLGLDRQYF. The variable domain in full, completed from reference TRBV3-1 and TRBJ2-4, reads DTAVSQTPKYLVTQMGNDKSIKCEQNLGHDTMYWYKQDSKKFLKIMFSYNNKELIINETVPNRFSPKSPDKAHLNLHINSLELGDSAVYFCASSHLGLDRQYFGAGTRLSVL.

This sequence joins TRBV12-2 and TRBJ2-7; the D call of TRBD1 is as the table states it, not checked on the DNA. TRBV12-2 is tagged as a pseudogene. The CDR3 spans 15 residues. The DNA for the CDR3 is TGTGCAAGTCGCCCACGGGGGGTTCCTGAGTACGAGCAGTACTTC. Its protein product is CASRPRGVPEYEQYF.

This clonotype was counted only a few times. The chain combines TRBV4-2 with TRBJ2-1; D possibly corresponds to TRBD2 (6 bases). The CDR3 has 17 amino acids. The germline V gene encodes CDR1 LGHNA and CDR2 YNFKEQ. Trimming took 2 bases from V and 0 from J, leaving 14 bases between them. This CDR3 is CASSQKGPGVSYNEQFF. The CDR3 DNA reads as TGTGCCAGCAGCCAAAAGGGGCCGGGAGTCTCCTACAATGAGCAGTTCTTC.

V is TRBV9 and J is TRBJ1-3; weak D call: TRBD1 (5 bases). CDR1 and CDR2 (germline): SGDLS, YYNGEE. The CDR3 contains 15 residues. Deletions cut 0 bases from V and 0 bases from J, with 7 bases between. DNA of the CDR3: TGTGCCAGCAGCGTAGCAGGGCTCTCTGGAAACACCATATATTTT. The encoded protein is CASSVAGLSGNTIYF. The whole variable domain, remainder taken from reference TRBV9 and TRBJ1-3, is DSGVTQTPKHLITATGQRVTLRCSPRSGDLSVYWYQQSLDQGLQFLIQYYNGEERAKGNILERFSAQQFPDLHSELNLSSLELGDSALYFCASSVAGLSGNTIYFGEGSWLTVV.